This T cell receptor (beta chain) comes out of a study of cytomegalovirus exposure and HLA in healthy donors. V was clipped by 6 bases and J by 4 bases, with 6 bases between them. Germline CDR1 and CDR2: LNHDA and SQIVND (reference sequence). The CDR3 is 12 amino acids. Study-wide results and caveats: Later analysis suggested most CMV-associated TCR beta chains were HLA-restricted.

This clone has a single count. Its antigen is unidentified. The PCR had 60 Vbeta and 13 Jbeta primers. The assay was immunoSEQ multiplex PCR, and TCRdb's table has in-frame clones only and misses some. This table holds 140,000 to 150,000 clones, roughly 10% found once. This clonotype originated in a male donor in good health and CMV-seronegative. The chain recombines TRBV19 with TRBJ2-2, with a weak D call TRBD1 (6 bases). Input material: PBMCs. CDR3 region: CASRQGTGELFF. CDR3 coding DNA: TGTGCCAGTAGACAGGGCACCGGGGAGCTGTTTTTT.